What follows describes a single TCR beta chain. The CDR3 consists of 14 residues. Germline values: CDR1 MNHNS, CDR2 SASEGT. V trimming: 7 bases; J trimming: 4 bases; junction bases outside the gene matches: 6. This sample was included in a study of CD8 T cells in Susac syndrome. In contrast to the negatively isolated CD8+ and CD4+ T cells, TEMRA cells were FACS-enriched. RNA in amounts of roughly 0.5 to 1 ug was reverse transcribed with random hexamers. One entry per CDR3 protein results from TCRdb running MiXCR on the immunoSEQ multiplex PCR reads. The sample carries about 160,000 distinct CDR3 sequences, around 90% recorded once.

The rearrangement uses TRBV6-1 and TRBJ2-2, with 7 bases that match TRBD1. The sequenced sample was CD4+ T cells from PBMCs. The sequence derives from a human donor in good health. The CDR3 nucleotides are TGTGCCAGCACGGGACAGCGGAGCACCGGGGAGCTGTTTTTT. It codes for CASTGQRSTGELFF.